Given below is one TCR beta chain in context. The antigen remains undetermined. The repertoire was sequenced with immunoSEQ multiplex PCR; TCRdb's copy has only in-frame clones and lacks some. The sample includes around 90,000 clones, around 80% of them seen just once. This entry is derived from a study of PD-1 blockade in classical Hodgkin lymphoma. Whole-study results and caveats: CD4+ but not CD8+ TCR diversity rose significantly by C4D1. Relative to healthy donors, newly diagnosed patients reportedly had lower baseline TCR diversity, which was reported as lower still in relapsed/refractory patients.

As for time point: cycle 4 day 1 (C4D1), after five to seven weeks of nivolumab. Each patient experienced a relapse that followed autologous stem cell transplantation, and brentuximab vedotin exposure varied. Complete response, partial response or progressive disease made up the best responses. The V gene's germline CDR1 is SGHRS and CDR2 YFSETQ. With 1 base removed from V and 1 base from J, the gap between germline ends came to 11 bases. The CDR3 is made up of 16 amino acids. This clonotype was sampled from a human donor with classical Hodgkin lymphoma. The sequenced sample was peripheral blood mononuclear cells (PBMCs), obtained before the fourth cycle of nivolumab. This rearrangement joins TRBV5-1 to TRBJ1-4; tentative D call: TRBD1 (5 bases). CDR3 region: CASSLIGVGTNEKLFF. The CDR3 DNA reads TGCGCCAGCAGCTTGATAGGGGTAGGAACTAATGAAAAACTGTTTTTT. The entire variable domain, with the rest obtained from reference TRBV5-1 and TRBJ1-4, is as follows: KAGVTQTPRYLIKTRGQQVTLSCSPISGHRSVSWYQQTPGQGLQFLFEYFSETQRNKGNFPGRFSGRQFSNSRSEMNVSTLELGDSALYLCASSLIGVGTNEKLFFGSGTQLSVL.